This T cell receptor (beta chain) originates from a study of T cells after posttransplantation cyclophosphamide. Trimming took 1 base from V and 2 from J; bases not matched to a gene: 10. Germline V gives CDR1 LGHNA, CDR2 YNFKEQ. This CDR3 contains 17 residues. Study-wide findings and caveats: Recipient CMV seropositivity and CMV reactivation strongly tracked TRB clonality.

As to this clone: Its antigen is currently unknown.

The repertoire was sequenced with immunoSEQ multiplex PCR; TCRdb's copy has only in-frame clones and lacks some. The data contain around 47,000 clones, under 95% of them singletons. The source is a woman aged 30 to 39 in good health and a related stem cell transplant donor. The material sequenced was PBMCs. The rearrangement uses TRBV4-2 and TRBJ2-5; 7 positions agree with TRBD1. CDR3 region: CASSQAGTDPKQETQYF. The CDR3, as DNA: TGTGCCAGCAGCCAAGCTGGGACAGACCCCAAACAAGAGACCCAGTACTTC.